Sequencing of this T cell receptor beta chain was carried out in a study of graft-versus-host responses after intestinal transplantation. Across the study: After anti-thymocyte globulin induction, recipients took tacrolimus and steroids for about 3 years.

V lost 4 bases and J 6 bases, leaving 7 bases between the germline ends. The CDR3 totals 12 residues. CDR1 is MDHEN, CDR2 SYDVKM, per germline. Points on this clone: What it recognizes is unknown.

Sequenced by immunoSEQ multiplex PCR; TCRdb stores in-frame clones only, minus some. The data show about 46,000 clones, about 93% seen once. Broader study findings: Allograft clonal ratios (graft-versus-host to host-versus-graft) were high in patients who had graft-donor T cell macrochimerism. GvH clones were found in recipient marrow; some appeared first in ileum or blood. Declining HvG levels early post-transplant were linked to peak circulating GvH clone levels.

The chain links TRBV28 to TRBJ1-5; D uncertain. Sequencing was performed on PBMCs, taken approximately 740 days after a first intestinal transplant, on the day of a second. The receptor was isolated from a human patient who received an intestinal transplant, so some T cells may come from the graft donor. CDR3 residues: CASSSQSQPQHF. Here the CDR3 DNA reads TGTGCCAGCAGTTCCCAATCTCAGCCCCAGCATTTT.